This T cell receptor (beta chain) was identified in a study of blood T cell repertoires in COVID-19 (TCRdb year 2020). General notes on the study: Recovered participants in ImmuneRACE Cohort 3 were defined as having two consecutive negative NP/OP PCR tests, clearance from a healthcare professional, or resolution of symptoms. The sample metadata nearly always contained a de-identified subject ID, COVID-19 status, age in years and sex. The samples were drawn from two sources: the first 160 participants of the ongoing ImmuneRACE study, and 950 to 1,500 subjects contributed by 6 global collaborators. Collaborator samples came from the United States, Italy and Spain and covered acute and convalescent phases of COVID-19. The prospective study material was composed of cDNA or gDNA derived from T cells, B-cell-depleted T cells, or PBMCs. Where available, HLA class I and class II types were taken from metadata supplied by the sample provider and were not determined by assay-based typing. The dataset comprised deeply sampled blood TCRbeta repertoires from subjects exposed to, actively infected with, or recovered from COVID-19. The repertoires were released in a freely available public database intended as a resource for research on the immune response to SARS-CoV-2. Beyond this particular receptor, the publication reports: How much clinical and demographic metadata was included differed by source and by participant, and the metadata was provided uncurated.

Here V drops 4 bases and J drops 6 bases, and the junction holds 7 bases not matched to any gene. The CDR3 contains 16 residues, cysteine and phenylalanine counted. Left in the record is the CDR3 DNA by itself, 48 bases read in frame from the first base. Based on the germline V gene, the CDR1 and CDR2 sequences are SGHTA and FQGNSA. TCRbeta CDR3 regions were amplified from genomic DNA by means of the immunoSEQ Assay, a bias-controlled multiplex PCR. As for the original processing: The number of nucleated cells in each sample was estimated from the amplification of reference gene primers within the assay. Sequence reads were collapsed and filtered to measure the absolute abundance of every unique TCRbeta CDR3 rearrangement. Productive Simpson clonality was computed per sample as the square root of Simpson's diversity index over productive rearrangements. TCRdb mirrors the immuneACCESS table, restricted to in-frame sequences. Some clones are absent from its copies; in checked studies, under half trace to an unresolved V gene, and the reason for the others is unknown. V, J and clone size are those of that table, while D and trimming were read from the DNA. The sample data list 200,000 to 250,000 clones, and roughly 87% of these were observed just once. The ten largest clonotypes hold 7.2% of the sample.

Enrolling through a virtual design, the prospective study's participants ranged in age from roughly 18 to 90 years and lived across around 25 United States geographic areas. In the prospective study, participants were assigned to cohorts based on the clinical history participants reported in a screening survey and a study questionnaire. In the prospective study, mobile phlebotomists collected whole blood, serum and a nasopharyngeal or oropharyngeal swab from each participant. Prospective study participants could optionally give additional blood draws and questionnaires over an approximately two-month period. Before DNA extraction, prospective study blood samples were shipped either frozen or at room temperature. This clone appeared once. The target of this receptor is not known. No base qualities exist here, and no much larger clone lies one base off it.

What was sequenced was PBMCs or T cells enriched from blood (not recorded which). The receptor was isolated from a man aged 25-40 years in a cohort exposed to, infected with or recovered from COVID-19 (not recorded which). The chain links TRBV7-2 with TRBJ1-6, and 9 junctional nucleotides match TRBD1. CDR3 sequence: CASSSRTGAINSPLHF. The DNA sequence is TGTGCCAGCAGCTCGCGGACAGGGGCGATTAATTCACCCCTCCACTTT.